Below are 8 T cell receptor beta chains sequenced from a single sample in a study of post-analysis software for immune sequencing data. General study points: Patients used about 5 TRBV segments, including TRBV5-6, TRBV5-1 and TRBV20-1, more often than controls.

Prepared TCR beta cDNA libraries contained unique molecular identifiers. Each CDR3 protein gets one entry after TCRdb re-called the PCR reads with MiXCR. The sample shows 500,000 to 600,000 distinct CDR3 sequences, about 44% of them seen only once. Their cognate antigens are unknown. Sequenced sample: blood. The receptor set was obtained from a girl aged 10-17 years with multiple sclerosis.

V gene TRBV7-9 combines with J gene TRBJ2-5; 8 nucleotides agree with TRBD1. The CDR3 extends over 12 amino acids. V dropped 5 bases and J dropped 11; count of bases not matched to a gene: 7. The germline V gene encodes CDR1 SEHNR and CDR2 FQNEAQ (reference sequence). Written as DNA, the CDR3 is TGTGCCAGCAGCCTTCGGACAGGGAAGCAGTACTTC. Its protein is CASSLRTGKQYF.

J is TRBJ1-2 and V is TRBV7-9; 7 nucleotides line up with TRBD1. The germline V gene has CDR1 SEHNR and CDR2 FQNEAQ (reference sequence). CDR3 size: 14 residues. Trimming removed 0 bases from V and 6 bases from J; junction bases left unmatched: 4. The CDR3 DNA sequence: TGTGCCAGCAGCTTAGCCGGGACAGTTCATGGCTACACCTTC. This gives the protein CASSLAGTVHGYTF. The variable domain in full, completed from reference TRBV7-9 and TRBJ1-2, reads DTGVSQNPRHKITKRGQNVTFRCDPISEHNRLYWYRQTLGQGPEFLTYFQNEAQLEKSRLLSDRFSAERPKGSFSTLEIQRTEQGDSAMYLCASSLAGTVHGYTFGSGTRLTVV.

This clonotype turned up a few times. The chain joins TRBV3-1 to TRBJ1-6, with D perhaps matching TRBD1 (5 bases). The V end was cut by 6 bases, the J end by 12 bases, with 18 bases between. Germline V CDR1 and CDR2: LGHDT, YNNKEL (reference sequence). This CDR3 contains 14 residues. The CDR3 sequence: CASRRGPGSGPLHF. The CDR3, as DNA: TGTGCCAGCAGGAGGGGACCTGGCAGCGGACCCCTCCACTTT. Using reference TRBV3-1 and TRBJ1-6 for the parts outside the CDR3, the full variable domain is DTAVSQTPKYLVTQMGNDKSIKCEQNLGHDTMYWYKQDSKKFLKIMFSYNNKELIINETVPNRFSPKSPDKAHLNLHINSLELGDSAVYFCASRRGPGSGPLHFGNGTRLTVT.

This clonotype was observed a handful of times. This sequence joins TRBV12-3 or TRBV12-4 and TRBJ2-1; unclear D gene. Trimming left V 2 bases short and J 8 bases short, with 7 bases between. The CDR3 totals 12 residues. This CDR3 reads CASSLRADEQFF. In DNA form, the CDR3 reads TGTGCCAGCAGTTTAAGGGCTGATGAGCAGTTCTTC.

This clonotype was seen just once. This chain joins TRBV30 and TRBJ1-2, with TRBD1 identical over 10 bases. The J segment lost 5 bases and the V segment lost 3 bases, leaving 15 bases of the junction unmatched. This CDR3 is 17 amino acids long. Germline lookup yields CDR1 GTSNPN and CDR2 SVGIG (reference sequence). The CDR3 nucleotides read TGTGCCTGGAGGTCTCTCCCGGGACAGGGGCCGAAGTATGGCTACACCTTC. It codes for CAWRSLPGQGPKYGYTF. The whole variable domain, remainder taken from reference TRBV30 and TRBJ1-2, is SQTIHQWPATLVQPVGSPLSLECTVEGTSNPNLYWYRQAAGRGLQLLFYSVGIGQISSEVPQNLSASRPQDRQFILSSKKLLLSDSGFYLCAWRSLPGQGPKYGYTFGSGTRLTVV.

Remarks on this clonotype: One end of the junction fails to match germline, which may point to a read error. In nucleotides, the CDR3 is TGTGCCGTCAGTGAAGAACAGGGGGATGACACTGAAGCTTTCTTT. It is translated as CAVSEEQGDDTEAFF. V gene TRBV10-3 combines with J gene TRBJ1-1; 8 bases are shared with TRBD1. Germline-derived CDR1 and CDR2 are ENHRY and SYGVKD. This CDR3 spans 15 amino acids.

V and J are TRBV7-3 and TRBJ2-3; a weak D match, TRBD1 (5 bases). The CDR3 consists of 14 residues. V lost 2 bases to trimming and J lost 4 bases, with 10 bases between them. Looked up from germline, CDR1 is SGHTA and CDR2 is FQGTGA. The CDR3 sequence: CASSLQGGSDTQYF. In DNA form, the CDR3 reads TGTGCCAGCAGCTTACAGGGTGGTTCAGATACGCAGTATTTT.

This clonotype was seen more than once but under ten times. The chain links TRBV6-4 to TRBJ2-1, with D possibly matching TRBD2 (5 bases). The CDR3 spans 14 residues. V dropped 2 bases and J dropped 7 bases, with 12 bases sitting between them. Germline V gene sequence: CDR1 MRHNA, CDR2 SNTAGT. CDR3 sequence (DNA): TGTGCCAGCAGTGACGGCCGGGGTCTAAATGAGCAGTTCTTC. Translation gives CASSDGRGLNEQFF.